This TCR beta chain was recorded in a study of cytotoxic CD8 clonotypes in ibrutinib-treated CLL. Study background: Some 10 relapsed/refractory, some 14 treatment-naive; fewer than 18 IGHV unmutated. After a median 12 months on treatment (6 to 36), response samples were drawn. Each sample contained, on average, 255,043 productive templates and 95,000 or so productive rearrangements. Findings and caveats of the study: Samples were collected at differing times from sustained-remission and progressing patients.

Germline V CDR1 and CDR2: MGHRA, YSYEKL. Trimming left V 0 bases short and J 3 bases short, with 11 bases between. The CDR3 is 15 amino acids. Regarding this clone: Its antigen remains unidentified.

Assay: immunoSEQ multiplex PCR; the TCRdb copy retains only in-frame clones and omits some. The repertoire holds 150,000 or so clones, 80% seen once, with 6% to 9.5% in the top ten. The specimen was PBMCs, collected after 36 months of ibrutinib treatment. The TCR was taken from a human donor with chronic lymphocytic leukemia. J is TRBJ2-5 and V is TRBV4-1; D may match TRBD1 or TRBD2 (5 bases each). Here the CDR3 DNA reads TGCGCCAGCAGCCAAGACGGGCAGGGAGAAGAGACCCAGTACTTC. Protein: CASSQDGQGEETQYF.